This TCR beta chain was sequenced during a study of patients and donors after allogeneic stem cell transplantation. CDR1 and CDR2 (germline): MGHRA, YSYEKL. The CDR3 length is 16 residues. V lost 1 base to trimming and J lost 7 bases; unmatched junction nucleotides: 9. This clonotype was counted at least ten times. TCRdb re-analysed the RT-PCR reads in MiXCR, keeping a single row per CDR3 protein. Found here are about a million distinct CDR3 sequences, approximately 18% of them singletons; the top ten hold under 6.5%. Sequencing was carried out using blood, either unsorted or a sorted T cell fraction (not recorded which). The chain combines TRBV4-1 with TRBJ2-1; TRBD1 aligns across 8 bases. The receptor's source is a human donor who was either an allogeneic HSCT recipient or a stem cell or donor lymphocyte infusion donor (not recorded which). It is not recorded whose cells these are; they may come from a transplant donor. This CDR3 reads CASSQVGRGQVNEQFF. CDR3 DNA: TGCGCCAGCAGCCAAGTCGGCAGGGGGCAGGTAAATGAGCAGTTCTTC.